These T cell receptor beta chains were read from a single sample in a study of shared clonotypes between healthy human individuals. Assay: immunoSEQ multiplex PCR; the TCRdb copy retains only in-frame clones and omits some. The sample has hundreds of thousands of clones; approximately 96% are singletons. Input material: naive CD8+ T cells sorted from blood. Source of these receptors: a woman in her thirties in good health. Both conserved end residues are part of each CDR3. The order of the fields is V gene, J gene, clone size, D gene, CDR3 DNA, CDR3 protein. The D gene is left open where the match is weak. The size entry is marked missing in some rows and otherwise reads once, few, many or a size class.

TRBV4-1	TRBJ2-1	once	-	TGCGCCAGCAGCCAAGAGGGGGTTCCCTACAATGAGCAGTTCTTC	CASSQEGVPYNEQFF
TRBV4-1	TRBJ2-7	-	-	TGCGCCAGCAGCCAAGAAAGCTCCCTGTACGAGCAGTACTTC	CASSQESSLYEQYF
TRBV11-2	TRBJ2-7	-	TRBD1	TGTGCCAGCAGCTCGGACAGGGGGCAAAACGAGCAGTACTTC	CASSSDRGQNEQYF
TRBV6-1	TRBJ2-7	-	-	TGTGCCAGCAGTGGGTTGGGCTGGGCCTACGAGCAGTACTTC	CASSGLGWAYEQYF
TRBV11-2	TRBJ1-1	-	-	TGTGCCAGCAGCTTAATTCCCGCGGCCGCTGAAGCTTTCTTT	CASSLIPAAAEAFF
TRBV28	TRBJ2-7	-	-	TGTGCCAGCAGCAGGGTTCCCCCGTTATACGAGCAGTACTTC	CASSRVPPLYEQYF
TRBV4-1	TRBJ2-7	-	-	TGCGCCAGCAGCCAAGAAAGCAGGGATGGCTACGAGCAGTACTTC	CASSQESRDGYEQYF
TRBV30	TRBJ2-3	-	-	TGTGCCTGCCTCCACGGGCAGACGACACGGAGCGGGCCCCGCACAGATACGCAGTATTTT	CACLHGQTTRSGPRTDTQYF
TRBV6-1	TRBJ2-3	-	-	TGTGCCAGCGATACAAGTCCTAGCACAGATACGCAGTATTTT	CASDTSPSTDTQYF
TRBV6-5	TRBJ2-7	-	TRBD2	TGTGCCAGCAGTTACTCTGCTAGCGGAGTCTCCTACGAGCAGTACTTC	CASSYSASGVSYEQYF
TRBV29-1	TRBJ2-1	-	-	TGCAGCGTTGGGCAGGACAATGAGCAGTTCTTC	CSVGQDNEQFF
TRBV11-3	TRBJ2-2	once	-	TGTGCCAGCAAGGTTCTGACCGGGGAGCTGTTTTTT	CASKVLTGELFF
TRBV29-1	TRBJ2-7	-	-	TGCAGCGTTTGGAGTGGTCTCTACGAGCAGTACTTC	CSVWSGLYEQYF
TRBV7-9	TRBJ1-4	once	-	TGTGCCAGCAGCGGTCGCGGAGGGTTGGGAGCAACTAATGAAAAACTGTTTTTT	CASSGRGGLGATNEKLFF
TRBV10-2	TRBJ1-2	-	TRBD1	TGCGCCAGCTGGGACAGGGGGTTGTGGGGCTACACCTTC	CASWDRGLWGYTF
TRBV7-9	TRBJ2-4	-	-	TGTGCCAGCAGCGAAACAGCTGGAGCCATTCAGTACTTC	CASSETAGAIQYF
TRBV15	TRBJ1-2	once	TRBD1	TGTGCCACCAGCAGCGACAGGGGTGGAGGCTACACCTTC	CATSSDRGGGYTF
TRBV27	TRBJ1-2	-	-	TGTGCCAGCAGTTTAACCCCTAACTATGGCTACACCTTC	CASSLTPNYGYTF
TRBV4-1	TRBJ2-7	-	TRBD1	TGCGCCAGCAGCCCACCCGGGACAGGGGGTGCCGAGCAGTACTTC	CASSPPGTGGAEQYF
TRBV6-1	TRBJ2-7	-	-	TGTGCCAGCAGTGAAACTCTTATCCCCTACGAGCAGTACTTC	CASSETLIPYEQYF
TRBV25-1	TRBJ2-1	once	-	TGTGCCAGCAGTGCACTAGCAGGAGATGAGCAGTTCTTC	CASSALAGDEQFF
TRBV7-8	TRBJ2-7	-	-	TGTGCCAGCAGTGAGTGGGTCAGCTCCTACGAGCAGTACTTC	CASSEWVSSYEQYF
TRBV9	TRBJ1-2	-	-	TGTGCCAGCAGCGGCAAGCGAGAAGATAACTATGGCTACACCTTC	CASSGKREDNYGYTF
TRBV13	TRBJ2-3	-	-	TGTGCCAGCAGCTTTGAGGGGGGCCGGTCCACAGATACGCAGTATTTT	CASSFEGGRSTDTQYF
TRBV4-1	TRBJ2-7	-	-	TGCGCCAGCAGCCAAGGGTCATCCACCTACGAGCAGTACTTC	CASSQGSSTYEQYF
TRBV6-5	TRBJ2-3	-	TRBD1	TGTGCCAGCAGTGCCAGGACAGGGGCAACAGATACGCAGTATTTT	CASSARTGATDTQYF
TRBV5-6	TRBJ2-7	-	TRBD1	TGTGCCAGCAGCCACGGACAGGCGCCGCAGAGTGACGAGCAGTACTTC	CASSHGQAPQSDEQYF
TRBV6-1	TRBJ2-2	-	-	TGTGCCTGCGGACAGACGCGGTCCGGGGAGCTGTTTTTT	CACGQTRSGELFF
TRBV28	TRBJ1-2	-	-	TGTGCCAGCAGTTCACTCCCGGGGTATGGCTACACCTTC	CASSSLPGYGYTF
TRBV6-5	TRBJ2-1	-	-	TGTGCCAGCAGTTACGGGGAGGGGGCGTTTAATGAGCAGTTCTTC	CASSYGEGAFNEQFF
TRBV15	TRBJ1-5	-	-	TGTGCCACCAGCAGAGAGAAAGCAGGCCCCCAGCATTTT	CATSREKAGPQHF
TRBV6-1	TRBJ1-1	-	-	TGTGCCAGCAGTGAAGCGTATGGGGGCTTGAGCACTGAAGCTTTCTTT	CASSEAYGGLSTEAFF
TRBV27	TRBJ1-4	-	-	TGTGCCAGCAGTCCTTCGGGGGGCGGTTCTGGGGAAAAACTGTTTTTT	CASSPSGGGSGEKLFF
TRBV7-9	TRBJ2-2	-	-	TGTGCCAGCAGCTGGAGGTGGGCGGTTACGAACACCGGGGAGCTGTTTTTT	CASSWRWAVTNTGELFF
TRBV10-2	TRBJ2-7	-	-	TGCGCCAGCAGCGAGACAGCCTACGAGCAGTACTTC	CASSETAYEQYF
TRBV5-6	TRBJ2-7	-	TRBD2	TGTGCCAGCAGCTTGTCACTAGCGGGAGGGCCGCCATTCGAGCAGTACTTC	CASSLSLAGGPPFEQYF
TRBV11-2	TRBJ2-7	-	-	TGTGCCAGCAGCTTAGACCCGGCCGGAGCCTACGAGCAGTACTTC	CASSLDPAGAYEQYF
TRBV11-2	TRBJ2-7	-	-	TGTGCCAGCAGCGGACTACTCTCCTACGGGCAGTACTTC	CASSGLLSYGQYF
TRBV27	TRBJ2-7	-	TRBD2	TGTGCCAGCAGTTTACGGCTAGCGGGGCCGATAGCCGTTGCCGAGCAGTACTTC	CASSLRLAGPIAVAEQYF
TRBV19	TRBJ2-5	-	TRBD1	TGTGCCAGTAGTACGACAGGGGGGGGTTGGGAGACCCAGTACTTC	CASSTTGGGWETQYF
TRBV28	TRBJ2-5	-	-	TGTGCCAGCAGTTTAGGGACTGTGGGCAGGTCGACGAAGACCCAGTACTTC	CASSLGTVGRSTKTQYF
TRBV7-6	TRBJ2-3	-	TRBD2	TGTGCCAGCAGCTTAGCCGTCACGGGACTAGCGGGAGATACGCAGTATTTT	CASSLAVTGLAGDTQYF
TRBV27	TRBJ2-7	once	TRBD2	TGTGCCAGCAGTTCACGAAGCGGGACTAGTCTCTCCGAGCAGTACTTC	CASSSRSGTSLSEQYF
TRBV9	TRBJ2-2	-	-	TGTGCCAGCAGCAAGGACTTACCGACCGGGGAGCTGTTTTTT	CASSKDLPTGELFF
TRBV5-5	TRBJ2-7	once	TRBD2	TGTGCCAGCAGCGGGACTAGCGGGAGCTCCTACGAGCAGTACTTC	CASSGTSGSSYEQYF
TRBV19	TRBJ2-7	-	-	TGTGCCAGTAGTACCGCCCAGGGTTTTCACGAGCAGTACTTC	CASSTAQGFHEQYF
TRBV7-9	TRBJ2-2	-	-	TGTGCCATCCCGGGCCCCGTTACGGACCAGAACACCGGGGAGCTGTTTTTT	CAIPGPVTDQNTGELFF
TRBV13	TRBJ2-7	-	TRBD1	TGTGCCAGCAGCTTAGACAGGGGGCTTGAGCAGTACTTC	CASSLDRGLEQYF
TRBV11-2	TRBJ2-1	-	TRBD2	TGTGCCAGCAGCTTAGCCCATGGACTAGCGGGAGGGCTCAATGAGCAGTTCTTC	CASSLAHGLAGGLNEQFF
TRBV2	TRBJ2-1	-	TRBD1	TGTGCCAGAGGACAGGGGGGCTACAATGAGCAGTTCTTC	CARGQGGYNEQFF
TRBV28	TRBJ2-7	-	TRBD1	TGTGCCAGCAGTTTATTTTCAAGACAGGGAGTCGGGTATGGTAACGAGCAGTACTTC	CASSLFSRQGVGYGNEQYF
TRBV2	TRBJ2-5	-	TRBD1	TGTGCCAGCAGCACCGCGACAGGGACGGGGGAGACCCAGTACTTC	CASSTATGTGETQYF
TRBV21-1	TRBJ2-2	-	-	TGTGCCAGCAGCAAAATACCGGGACAGTGTCCCGCGAACACCGGGGAGCTGTTTTTT	CASSKIPGQCPANTGELFF